The text below deals with one T cell receptor beta chain. The target of this receptor is not known. Base qualities are not provided; no much larger clone lies one nucleotide away. The cohort was made up of approximately 670 healthy bone marrow donors. At the time of sampling, every cohort member was nominally healthy, though immune exposures that went unrecorded were likely present. The donor tested CMV seropositive and was one of the 289 seropositive cohort members. Every donor gave a peripheral blood sample, and the peripheral blood mononuclear cells from that sample were used for TCR beta sequencing. Genomic DNA was extracted from the blood cell samples with the Qiagen DNeasy Blood Extraction Kit. This record comes from a study of cytomegalovirus exposure and HLA in healthy donors (dated by TCRdb to 2015 to 2018). At the level of the whole study: An earlier analysis of roughly 500 of the donors reported 250 to 300 Gb of sequence data and 95 million to 140 million unique TCR beta sequences obtained from about 180 million T cells. The study aimed to test whether cataloging public T cell receptors could reveal signatures of past pathogen exposure. On average, 235,054 unique TCR beta nucleotide sequences were sequenced per donor among a few hundred genotyped donors of the cohort, with about 19% of those sequences being non-productive. Of the roughly 400 genotyped donors, approximately 83% fell in the genetic ancestry cluster associated with self-reported Caucasian donors. The study combined high-throughput TCR immunosequencing, statistical association of individual TCRs with disease status, and machine learning to predict cytomegalovirus infection status. A later genetic analysis used genome-wide SNP genotypes for about 60% of the roughly 670 donors, treating that subset as a discovery cohort. A handful of DR-DQ haplotypes were handled as single units for association and clustering because linkage in the cohort was strong. In a later analysis, previously published TCR beta repertoires from 666 donors were re-analyzed and high-resolution HLA genotyping was added so that TCR occurrence patterns could be studied. An earlier analysis of 587 of the donors used high-throughput TCR beta sequencing to judge whether each TCR beta V gene segment behaved as functional or pseudogenic. Besides the first cohort of hundreds of subjects, a separate validation cohort made up of roughly 130 different subjects was used. All discovery cohort repertoires had been generated on a single sequencing platform. The study profiled the T cell repertoires of 550 to 700 subjects by immunosequencing and related them to cytomegalovirus serostatus. Rather than using new phenotypic data, the later analysis identified candidate immune exposures from TCR beta sequences and from how often those sequences occurred across donors. Typing coverage varied by locus: roughly 620-630 donors for A, B, C, DRB1 and DQB1; around 560 for DQA1; around 570 for DPA1; around 450 for DPB1. Both class I and class II loci were covered by HLA typing, at four-digit resolution. An early release covering roughly 600 HLA-typed donors comprised about 290 gigabases of sequencing data and about 90 million unique TCR sequences. Alongside the repertoire data, information on donor age, sex, ethnicity and CMV serostatus was compiled. The paper as a whole reports these results and caveats: Most TCR sequences were seen in very few donors, while some public TCRs were found in many individuals. Most CMV-associated TCR beta chains appeared to be HLA-restricted in a later analysis, and the HLA associations seemed to be driven largely by CMV exposure. In the study, around 150 TCR beta chains were listed as associated with cytomegalovirus. Some IMGT-functional V segments, including TRBV6-2 and TRBV6-3, could not be told apart with the 87-base-pair reads, so those segments were excluded. The authors suggested that the approach could potentially be generalized to other disease states and immunological phenotypes. A cluster of highly shared sequence variants was judged likely to represent a technical artifact of the sequencing pipeline. In vitro tests confirmed that a few of the cytomegalovirus-associated TCR beta chains recognize cytomegalovirus antigens. A further reported finding was that TCR beta sequences accurately predicted the HLA-A and HLA-B alleles for most subjects in the first cohort. According to a later analysis, parvovirus B19, influenza, CMV and Epstein-Barr virus appeared linked to several top co-occurrence clusters. This cohort had only TCR beta chains sequenced, and the lack of alpha or paired-chain data limited which features could be detected. Presence/absence analyses assumed roughly uniform sequencing depth across donors, an assumption that may not hold. Because some donors lacked HLA typing at each locus, the association tests relied only on the typed subset. In an earlier analysis of 500 to 650 of the donors, most TCR beta V segments appeared in productive rearrangements about 90% or about 30% of the time, broadly matching IMGT annotations. A later genetic analysis reported fewer N-insertions in productive TCRs among donors in an Asian-associated ancestry cluster than the roughly 640-donor mean. The earlier analysis of 450 to 700 of the donors excluded some 15 rarely observed V segments, including chromosome 9 orphons, because counts were too low. The classifier was reported to diagnose cytomegalovirus status with high specificity and sensitivity in both the original and validation cohorts. The only immune exposure information available for the cohort was CMV serostatus. A later analysis associated 16,951 TCR beta sequences with specific HLA alleles at a false discovery rate of 0.05. A later genetic analysis associated a missense DCLRE1C variant with V-gene and J-gene trimming of TCR beta chains, and an independent cohort replicated the association. Correlated functional status among segregating V segments might reflect linkage disequilibrium, but an unknown experimental factor could not be ruled out. In a later analysis, HLA-associated TCR beta chains showed more clonal expansion and lower generation probabilities than non-associated chains that were equally common. When HLA alleles, especially DR and DQ, strongly co-occurred, TCR associations were difficult to assign to individual alleles. In a later analysis, TCR association rates were found to vary across HLA loci, with the most associated TCRs seen for DRB1 alleles and the fewest for HLA-C alleles.

Taken from cysteine to phenylalanine, the CDR3 has 17 residues. Only CDR3 DNA remains: 51 bases, in frame from the first base. Libraries came from the immunoSEQ multiplex PCR assay. For the multiplex PCR, a mixture combining 60 forward primers for TCR Vbeta segments and 13 reverse primers for TCR Jbeta segments was used. Amplification of the CDR3 region of rearranged TCR beta genes was performed with a multiplex PCR assay on genomic DNA. Amplified TCR beta libraries were sequenced as 87-base-pair reads on the Illumina HiSeq System. The source study handled its data this way. Across the 640 or so repertoires, a later analysis counted approximately 75 million unique TCR beta chains, roughly 11 million of which were shared by at least two donors. Raw reads were error-corrected and collapsed into unique sequences by a nearest-neighbor algorithm in which closely related sequences were merged to remove PCR and sequencing errors. Alignment of CDR3 sequences to IMGT reference sequences was used to assign V, D and J gene segments. Each retained sequence needed at least a six-nucleotide match to both a V gene segment and a J gene segment. A rearrangement was called productive if the CDR3 had no stop codons and remained in frame with V and J, and every other rearrangement was called non-productive. CDR3 was defined according to IMGT convention as the region running from the second conserved V-encoded cysteine to the conserved J-encoded phenylalanine. The earlier analysis of some 540 of the donors excluded any sequence lacking an unambiguous match to a single V gene segment. In an earlier analysis of around 600 of the donors, V segments were called functional above 56.7% productive rearrangements and were called segregating when the between-donor standard deviation exceeded 5%. A statistical classification framework was developed to diagnose cytomegalovirus status using the catalog of TCR beta chain sequences. A later analysis assigned V and J genes by comparing TCR nucleotide sequences with IMGT/GENE-DB human TR gene sequences. Using the TCRdist pipeline, a later analysis assigned CDR3 sequences along with most-parsimonious VDJ recombination scenarios. In a later analysis, each TCR beta chain was defined by its CDR3 amino acid sequence together with its V-gene family, and reads without a unique V-gene family were excluded. In a later analysis, nearly 600 highly shared, low-generation-probability nucleotide sequences were removed to address suspected cross-contamination and a sequencing artifact. A later analysis calculated a clonal expansion index for each public chain from normalized within-repertoire ranks of inferred template counts. In a later analysis, generation probabilities were computed with a VDJ recombination model fitted to out-of-frame rearrangements, and the resulting probabilities were checked against IGoR. In a later analysis, TCR-TCR, TCR-HLA and TCR-CMV co-occurrence was scored with hypergeometric tests, and a repertoire-size bias correction was applied to TCR pairs. False discovery rates were estimated in a later analysis by permuting HLA or CMV assignments 20 times. In a later analysis, co-occurring TCRs were grouped using DBSCAN, and TCRdist sequence similarity was added for clustering within HLA-allele-positive subsets. Repertoires with fewer than 30,000 or more than 120,000 public chains were left out of co-occurrence clustering, as were about 5 repertoires with anomalous nucleotide sharing. Held by TCRdb, this immuneACCESS table contains in-frame sequences only and omits some clones. Under half of the omission traces to an unresolved V gene where checked; the cause of the rest is unknown. The V and J calls and clone size come from that table; D and trimming were worked out from the DNA. This sample is represented by 150,000 to 180,000 clones; 80% of them were singletons. The top ten hold 5.6% of the sample.

This TCR came from a woman in her thirties or forties in good health and CMV-seropositive. Sample: PBMCs. The rearranged segments are TRBV21-1 and TRBJ1-1. TRBV21-1 is flagged as a pseudogene. The encoded CDR3 is CASDLMGGGAGNTEAFF. At the DNA level, the sequence is TGTGCCAGCGACCTCATGGGTGGGGGGGCCGGGAACACTGAAGCTTTCTTT.